This T cell receptor (beta chain) was sequenced for a study of identical twins. One entry per CDR3 protein, called by TCRdb with MiXCR from the 5' RACE reads. The table has more than 1.5 million distinct CDR3 sequences, 25% to 35% seen once; the top ten hold about 0.27%. Looked up from germline, CDR1 is SQVTM and CDR2 is ANQGSEA. The CDR3 has 13 amino acids. V was clipped by 7 bases and J by 4 bases, with 16 bases between them. About this clonotype itself: Antigen specificity is unknown.

General observations from the study: Conclusions rested on cross-sectional statistics rather than following the same donors.

The chain has TRBV29-1 and TRBJ1-1, with a tentative D call TRBD1 (6 bases). The clonotype originates from a newborn girl in good health. The sample taken for sequencing was cord blood. CDR3: CSGGARVGTEAFF. The CDR3 DNA reads TGCAGCGGGGGGGCCCGTGTTGGCACTGAAGCTTTCTTT. Looking up the rest from reference TRBV29-1 and TRBJ1-1 gives the full variable domain: SAVISQKPSRDICQRGTSLTIQCQVDSQVTMMFWYRQQPGQSLTLIATANQGSEATYESGFVIDKFPISRPNLTFSTLTVSNMSPEDSSIYLCSGGARVGTEAFFGQGTRLTVV.